These T cell receptor beta chains were read from a single sample in a study of prognosis after radiotherapy for stage I lung cancer. A single record per CDR3 protein comes from TCRdb applying MiXCR to the multiplex PCR reads. The data contain about 15,000 distinct CDR3 sequences, about two fifths of them seen just once; the ten biggest clones take up around two fifths. The input for sequencing was PBMCs, taken before or after stereotactic body radiation therapy (not recorded which). The origin of the receptors is a donor at least 50 years old with non-small cell lung cancer. Each CDR3 is given with its conserved first and last residue. D genes are given only for firm matches. Clone sizes are given selectively: once, few, many, or a class where the clone is expanded.

clone_size	v_call	j_call	d_call	cdr3_nt	cdr3_aa
NA	TRBV7-2	TRBJ1-3	NA	TGTGCCAGCAGCTTTTTTACGGCTGGAAACACCATATATTTT	CASSFFTAGNTIYF
many	TRBV4-1	TRBJ2-1	TRBD2	TGCGCCAGCAGCCAAACTAGCGGGGGGGCCGATGAGCAGTTCTTC	CASSQTSGGADEQFF
many	TRBV19	TRBJ2-1	NA	TGTGCCAGTAGTATAGCGCCAGGGGAGCAGTTCTTC	CASSIAPGEQFF
medium-sized	TRBV7-9	TRBJ1-4	NA	TGTGCCAGCAGCTTAGACCCAGCTAAACTGTTTTTT	CASSLDPAKLFF
many	TRBV2	TRBJ1-4	TRBD1	TGTGCCAGCGGGGGACAGGGATTAGAAAAACTGTTTTTT	CASGGQGLEKLFF
once	TRBV5-1	TRBJ2-5	NA	TGCGCCAGCAGCTTAGAATGGGCAGAATCCGCCAAGAGACAGTACTTC	CASSLEWAESAKRQYF
many	TRBV20-1	TRBJ2-3	TRBD1	TGCAGTGGGACACAGGGGAACACAGATACGCAGTATTTT	CSGTQGNTDTQYF
many	TRBV5-1	TRBJ2-6	NA	TGCGCCAGCAGCGGGGGGTCCTCTGGGGCCAACGTCCTGACTTTC	CASSGGSSGANVLTF
many	TRBV7-7	TRBJ1-5	NA	TGTGCTAGCAGGCCCGGGACAATGGAAGATTATAGCAATCAGCCCCAGCATTTT	CASRPGTMEDYSNQPQHF
many	TRBV7-8	TRBJ1-2	NA	TGTGCCAGCAGCTCAGACACGTTCTACACCTTC	CASSSDTFYTF